This T cell receptor beta chain was recovered during a study of blood T cell repertoires in COVID-19 (dated by TCRdb to 2020 to 2022). About the full investigation: Collaborator samples came from the United States, Italy and Spain and covered acute and convalescent phases of COVID-19. The prospective study material was composed of cDNA or gDNA derived from T cells, B-cell-depleted T cells, or PBMCs. Deeply sampled blood TCRbeta repertoires from subjects exposed to, actively infected with, or recovered from COVID-19 were included in the dataset. The repertoires were released in a freely available public database intended as a resource for research on the immune response to SARS-CoV-2. The samples were drawn from two sources: the first 160 participants of the ongoing ImmuneRACE study, and 1,000 to 1,500 subjects contributed by 6 global collaborators. A de-identified subject ID, COVID-19 status, age in years and sex were almost always included in the sample metadata. HLA class I and class II types, where available, came from metadata supplied by the sample provider rather than from assay-based typing. What the authors observed across the whole study: The quantity of clinical and demographic metadata differed by source and by participant and was supplied without curation.

Each collaborating institution followed its own protocols to collect whole blood in K2EDTA tubes. For TCRbeta analysis, collaborators shipped samples in one of three forms: frozen whole blood, isolated PBMCs, or DNA extracted from either of those sample types. In the case of this clone: The clone's antigen remains unknown. Per-base quality was not reported, and no clone a single base away is much larger than it.

The immunoSEQ Assay, a bias-controlled multiplex PCR, was used to amplify TCRbeta CDR3 regions from genomic DNA. The source study handled its data this way. The number of nucleated cells in each sample was estimated from the amplification of reference gene primers within the assay. Sequence reads were collapsed and filtered to measure the absolute abundance of every unique TCRbeta CDR3 rearrangement. For each sample, productive Simpson clonality was calculated by taking the square root of Simpson's diversity index across productive rearrangements. TCRdb carries this immuneACCESS record with in-frame sequences only. Its versions omit some clonotypes, under half of them owing to an unresolved V gene in the studies checked, with the rest unexplained. The DNA gave D and trimming, while V, J and clone size come from that table. The sample table contains around 160,000 clones; only one count was recorded for roughly 80% of them. Jointly, the top ten make up about 3% of the sample.

Reading from cysteine to phenylalanine, the CDR3 counts 13 amino acids. Here the CDR3 DNA is all that survives: 39 bases in frame from base 1. Per the germline V gene, SGHRS is the CDR1 and YFSETQ is the CDR2. Relative to germline, V is missing 5 bases and J is missing 6 bases, with 5 bases of the junction outside any gene match. Material: peripheral blood. The rearranged segments are TRBV5-1 and TRBJ1-5, with 7 central nucleotides matching TRBD1. The clonotype originates from a woman aged 40-49 years with active or convalescent COVID-19. This receptor carries the CDR3 CASSWDSTQPQHF. The nucleotide sequence reads as follows: TGCGCCAGCAGTTGGGACAGTACTCAGCCCCAGCATTTT.